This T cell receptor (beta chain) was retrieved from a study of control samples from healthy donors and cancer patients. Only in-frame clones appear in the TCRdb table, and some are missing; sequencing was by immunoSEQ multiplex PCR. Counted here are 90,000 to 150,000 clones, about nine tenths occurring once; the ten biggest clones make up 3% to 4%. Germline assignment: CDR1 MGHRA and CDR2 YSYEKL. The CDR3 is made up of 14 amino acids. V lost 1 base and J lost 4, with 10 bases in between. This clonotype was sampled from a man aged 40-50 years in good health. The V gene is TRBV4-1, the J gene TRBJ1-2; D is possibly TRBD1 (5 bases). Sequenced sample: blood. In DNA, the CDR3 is TGCGCCAGCAGCCAAGCAGGGCCGCCCTATGGCTACACCTTC. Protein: CASSQAGPPYGYTF.